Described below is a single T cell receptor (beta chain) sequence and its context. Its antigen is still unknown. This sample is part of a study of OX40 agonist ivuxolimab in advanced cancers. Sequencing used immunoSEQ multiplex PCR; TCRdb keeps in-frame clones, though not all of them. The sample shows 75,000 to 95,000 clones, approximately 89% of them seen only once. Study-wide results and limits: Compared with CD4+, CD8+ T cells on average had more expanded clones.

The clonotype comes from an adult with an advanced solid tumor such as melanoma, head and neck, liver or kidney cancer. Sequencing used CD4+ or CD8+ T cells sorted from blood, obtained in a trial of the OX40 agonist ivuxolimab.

CDR3 nucleotide sequence: TGCGCCAGCAGCCTCCCGACAGGGTCGGGTGGCTACACCTTC. This codes for CASSLPTGSGGYTF. This sequence joins TRBV5-1 and TRBJ1-2; 7 bases fit TRBD1. V trimming: 4 bases; J trimming: 7 bases; junction bases outside the gene matches: 10. The germline V gene has CDR1 SGHRS and CDR2 YFSETQ. The length of the CDR3 is 14 residues.